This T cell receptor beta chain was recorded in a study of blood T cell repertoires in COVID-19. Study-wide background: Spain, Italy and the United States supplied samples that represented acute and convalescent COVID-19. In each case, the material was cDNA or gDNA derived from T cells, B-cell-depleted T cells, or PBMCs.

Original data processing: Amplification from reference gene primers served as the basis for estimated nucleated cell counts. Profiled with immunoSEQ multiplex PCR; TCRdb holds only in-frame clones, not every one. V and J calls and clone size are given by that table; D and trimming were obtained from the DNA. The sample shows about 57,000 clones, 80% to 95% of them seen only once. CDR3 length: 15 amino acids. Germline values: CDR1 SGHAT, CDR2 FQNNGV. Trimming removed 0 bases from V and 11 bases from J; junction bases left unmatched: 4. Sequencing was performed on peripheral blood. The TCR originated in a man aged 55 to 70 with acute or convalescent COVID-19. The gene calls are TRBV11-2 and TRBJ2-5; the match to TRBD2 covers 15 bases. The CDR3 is CASSLEGLAGGPQYF. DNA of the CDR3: TGTGCCAGCAGCTTAGAAGGACTAGCGGGAGGGCCTCAGTACTTC.